The clone carrying this T cell receptor beta chain was counted between two and nine times. As yet, its antigen is unknown. This entry belongs to a study of response to subunit inactivated influenza vaccine. Points from the study as a whole: T cells newly recruited by each seasonal influenza vaccination are few, the authors suggested.

The CDR3 loop spans 14 amino acids. CDR1 is SGHVS, CDR2 FQNEAQ, per germline. With 4 bases clipped from V and 3 bases from J, the junction kept 6 bases outside the gene matches. MiXCR, applied by TCRdb to the RT-PCR reads, yields one record per CDR3 protein. The sample gives more than 400,000 distinct CDR3 sequences, around 9.9% of which show up once; roughly 12% is in the top ten. The material sequenced was PBMCs from blood, taken 35 to 45 days after vaccination. The sequence was collected from a man aged 45-65 years who received an inactivated influenza vaccine. The chain couples TRBV7-8 to TRBJ2-7; TRBD2 aligns across 7 bases. Written as DNA, the CDR3 is TGTGCCAGCAGCTCGAGCAGCGGGGACTACGAGCAGTACTTC. Translated, it gives CASSSSSGDYEQYF.